The following is a TCR beta chain sequence with its context. Its target is unknown. The data belong to a study of shared clonotypes between healthy human individuals. V was shortened by 8 bases and J by 7 bases, with 17 bases between the two germline ends. Germline values: CDR1 MDHEN, CDR2 SYDVKM. CDR3 size: 13 residues. Study-level points and caveats: For naive CD4 cells, roughly 5.5% of clonotypes were shared across a few donors. Generation probabilities were higher for clonotypes shared across all four sorted-subset donors than for unshared ones.

Assay: immunoSEQ multiplex PCR; the TCRdb copy retains only in-frame clones and omits some. The table includes under 850,000 clones, roughly two thirds detected once. The sample was memory CD4+ T cells sorted from blood. Subset: CD45RA-negative fraction. This sequence joins TRBV28 and TRBJ1-1, with D tentatively TRBD1 (5 bases). The sequence came from a woman younger than 45 in good health. This CDR3 is CASSDPDRDEAFF. The DNA for the CDR3 is TGTGCCAGCTCCGACCCCGACAGAGATGAAGCTTTCTTT.